This paragraph covers one TCR beta chain sequence. Its antigen is unidentified. The data originate from a study of T-cell memory formation after mild COVID-19. Findings of the study overall: Whereas later expanders leaned CD4+, clones contracting day 15 to 85 showed a balanced CD4/CD8 makeup.

TCRdb re-derived calls from the 5' RACE reads in MiXCR, one entry per CDR3 protein. The data hold about 360,000 distinct CDR3 sequences, with approximately 15% observed a single time. With 5 bases clipped from V and 0 bases from J, the junction kept 13 bases outside the gene matches. The CDR3 is 19 residues long. CDR1 is LNHNV, CDR2 YYDKDF, per germline (reference sequence). The TCR sequence derives from a man in his late teens or twenties who had mild COVID-19 (a few samples of this study predate the infection). Cell type and time point are not known. V gene TRBV15 combines with J gene TRBJ1-6, with 7 bases lining up with TRBD1. Sequenced material: PBMCs or a T cell subset sorted from them (not recorded which). CDR3 DNA: TGTGCCACCAGCGGAACCGGACAGGTTGGAAACTCCTATAATTCACCCCTCCACTTT. Amino acid sequence: CATSGTGQVGNSYNSPLHF.